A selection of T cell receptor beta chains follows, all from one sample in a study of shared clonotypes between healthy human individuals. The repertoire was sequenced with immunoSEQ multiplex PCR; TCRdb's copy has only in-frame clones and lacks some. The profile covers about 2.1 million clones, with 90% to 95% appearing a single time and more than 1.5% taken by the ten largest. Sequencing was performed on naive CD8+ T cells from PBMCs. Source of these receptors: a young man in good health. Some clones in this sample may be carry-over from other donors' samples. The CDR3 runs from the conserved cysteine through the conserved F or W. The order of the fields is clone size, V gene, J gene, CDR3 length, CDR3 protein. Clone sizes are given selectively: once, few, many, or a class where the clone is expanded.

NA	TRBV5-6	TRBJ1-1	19	CASSLFLGGDSARNTEAFF
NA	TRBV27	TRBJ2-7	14	CASSLLQGMYEQYF
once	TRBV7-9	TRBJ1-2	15	CASSWTTRGQNGYTF
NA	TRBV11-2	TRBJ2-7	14	CASSPGAGNYEQYF
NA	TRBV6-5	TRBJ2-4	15	CASSRLPSGKNIQYF
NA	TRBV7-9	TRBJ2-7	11	CASSTGGEQYF
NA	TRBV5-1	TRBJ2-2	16	CASNRRLAGNTGELFF
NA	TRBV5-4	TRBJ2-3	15	CASSRDRGRTDTQYF
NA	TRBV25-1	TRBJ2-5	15	CARSGLGRRAETQYF
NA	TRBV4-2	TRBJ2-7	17	CASSQDWTTAGSYEQYF
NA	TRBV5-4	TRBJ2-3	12	CASSLESDTQYF
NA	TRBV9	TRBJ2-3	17	CASTKTGTSGHTDTQYF
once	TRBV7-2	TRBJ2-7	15	CASSLIAGSVYEQYF
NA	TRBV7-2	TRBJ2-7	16	CASSSRDRAWGYEQYF
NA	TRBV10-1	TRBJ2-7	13	CASSETGLAGPNF
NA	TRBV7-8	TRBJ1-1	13	CASSLAQNTEAFF
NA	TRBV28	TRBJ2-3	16	CASSPRTSGDTDTQYF
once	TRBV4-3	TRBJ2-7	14	CASSQDRASYEQYF
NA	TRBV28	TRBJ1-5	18	CASSPPGTGVYSNQPQHF
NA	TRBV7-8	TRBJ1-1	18	CASSSERRTDALNTEAFF
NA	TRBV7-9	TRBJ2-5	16	CASSLGFGLGHRTQYF
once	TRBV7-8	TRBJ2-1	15	CASSFLQSSYNEQFF
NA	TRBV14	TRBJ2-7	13	CASRPSGSNEQYF
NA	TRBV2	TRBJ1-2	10	CASSVAGYTF
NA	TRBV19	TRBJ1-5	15	CASSIVGASNQPQHF
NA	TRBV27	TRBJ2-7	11	CASGAGGEQYF
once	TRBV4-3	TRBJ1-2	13	CASSRPGHYGYTF
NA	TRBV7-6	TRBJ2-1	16	CASSLIFAGDGNEQFF
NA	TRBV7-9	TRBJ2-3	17	CASSLKGSGSGTDTQYF
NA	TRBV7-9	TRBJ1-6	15	CASSVGTPDNSPLHF
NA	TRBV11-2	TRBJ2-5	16	CASSLATGLAGISQYF
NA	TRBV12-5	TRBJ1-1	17	CASGLWALRDLGTEAFF
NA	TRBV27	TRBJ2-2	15	CASRITGGYTGELFF
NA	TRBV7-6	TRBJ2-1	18	CASSLGPAGGTYYNEQFF